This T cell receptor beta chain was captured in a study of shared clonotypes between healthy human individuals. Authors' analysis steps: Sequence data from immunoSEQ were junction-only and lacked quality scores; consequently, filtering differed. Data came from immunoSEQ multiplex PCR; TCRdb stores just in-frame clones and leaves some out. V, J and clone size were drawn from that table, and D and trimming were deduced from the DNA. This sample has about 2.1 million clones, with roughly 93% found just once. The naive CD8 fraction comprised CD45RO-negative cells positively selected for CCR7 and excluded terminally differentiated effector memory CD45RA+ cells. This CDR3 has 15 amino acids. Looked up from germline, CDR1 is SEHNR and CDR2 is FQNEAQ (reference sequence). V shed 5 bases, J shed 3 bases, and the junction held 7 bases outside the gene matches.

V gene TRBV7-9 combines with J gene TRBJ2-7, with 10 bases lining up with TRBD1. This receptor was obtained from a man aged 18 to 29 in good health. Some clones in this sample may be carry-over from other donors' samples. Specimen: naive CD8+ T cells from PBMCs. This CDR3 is CASSQRTGGIYEQYF. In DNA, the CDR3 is TGTGCCAGCAGCCAGAGGACAGGGGGTATCTACGAGCAGTACTTC.